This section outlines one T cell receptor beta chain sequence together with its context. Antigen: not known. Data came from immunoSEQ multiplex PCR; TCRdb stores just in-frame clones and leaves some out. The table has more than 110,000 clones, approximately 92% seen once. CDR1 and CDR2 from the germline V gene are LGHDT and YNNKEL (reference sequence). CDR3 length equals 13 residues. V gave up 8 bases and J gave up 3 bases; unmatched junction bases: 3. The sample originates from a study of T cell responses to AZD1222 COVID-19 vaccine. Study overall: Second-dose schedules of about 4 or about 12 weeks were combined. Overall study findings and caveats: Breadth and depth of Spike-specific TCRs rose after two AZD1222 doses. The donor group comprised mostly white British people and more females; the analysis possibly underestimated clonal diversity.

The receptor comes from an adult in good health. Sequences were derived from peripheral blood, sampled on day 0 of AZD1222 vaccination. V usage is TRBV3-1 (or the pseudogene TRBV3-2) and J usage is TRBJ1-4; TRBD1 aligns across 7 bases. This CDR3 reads CASRTGPNEKLFF. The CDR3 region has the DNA TGTGCCAGCCGGACAGGACCTAATGAAAAACTGTTTTTT.